Here is one T cell receptor (beta chain) with its context. The sample comes from a study of radiotherapy plus CTLA-4 blockade in lung cancer. The table came from immunoSEQ multiplex PCR; TCRdb's copy has only in-frame clones and leaves some out. In the table there are around 32,000 clones, roughly four fifths of which are singletons. This CDR3 has 15 amino acids. Germline values: CDR1 LGHNT, CDR2 FRNRAP. Trimming shortened V by 4 bases and J by 1 base, and 13 bases separated the two germline ends. The sequenced sample was peripheral blood, obtained from a patient treated with radiotherapy plus ipilimumab. This sequence was found in a human donor with non-small cell lung cancer that progressed on radiotherapy plus ipilimumab. The V gene is TRBV12-5, the J gene TRBJ1-1; D remains unclear. This CDR3 is CASGSASVRNTEAFF. CDR3 nucleotide sequence: TGTGCTAGTGGTTCGGCGAGCGTCCGGAACACTGAAGCTTTCTTT.